This section outlines one T cell receptor (beta chain) sequence together with its context. Clones were sequenced by immunoSEQ multiplex PCR, and TCRdb holds only the in-frame ones, with some missing. Seen here are about 36,000 clones, more than 70% observed once, and the top ten hold about 0.5%. The data belong to a study of T cell changes during pregnancy in multiple sclerosis. V lost 6 bases and J lost 3; bases outside the gene matches: 9. Germline loops: CDR1 ENHRY, CDR2 SYGVKD. CDR3 length equals 16 residues. The J gene is TRBJ1-3, the V gene TRBV10-3; 9 bases are a match to TRBD1. Sequenced here: CD4+ T cells from peripheral blood mononuclear cells, sampled in the first trimester of pregnancy. This clonotype originated in a female donor with multiple sclerosis, enrolled in a pregnancy study. In DNA, the CDR3 is TGTGCCATCAGCGACCCCGGACAGGGGAGTGGAAACACCATATATTTT. It specifies CAISDPGQGSGNTIYF.